This T cell receptor (beta chain) was observed in a study of cytomegalovirus exposure and HLA in healthy donors listed by TCRdb under 2017. In terms of the full investigation: According to an earlier analysis of several hundred of the donors, about 179 million T cells yielded 117 million unique TCR beta sequences and about 300 Gb of sequence data. Approximately 300 gigabases of sequencing data and 70 million to 100 million unique TCR sequences made up an early release that covered some 640 HLA-typed donors. The genetic ancestry cluster associated with self-reported Caucasian donors included about 81% of the 398 genotyped donors. The study aimed to test whether cataloging public T cell receptors could reveal signatures of past pathogen exposure. Using immunosequencing, the study profiled T cell repertoires from some 670 subjects and related those repertoires to cytomegalovirus serostatus. A separate validation cohort of roughly 110 different subjects was used in addition to the approximately 610-subject first cohort. To predict cytomegalovirus infection status, the study brought together high-throughput TCR immunosequencing, statistical association of individual TCRs with disease status, and machine learning. To study patterns of TCR occurrence, a later analysis re-analyzed previously published TCR beta repertoires from 600 to 750 donors and added high-resolution HLA genotyping. In the later analysis, no new phenotypic data were used to find candidate immune exposures; instead, reliance was placed on TCR beta sequences and their occurrence across donors. To decide whether each TCR beta V gene segment behaved as functional or pseudogenic, an earlier analysis of some 600 of the donors relied on high-throughput TCR beta sequencing. Donor age, sex, ethnicity and CMV serostatus were compiled alongside the repertoire data. Genome-wide SNP genotypes for about 65% of the 666 donors were used in a later genetic analysis, which treated that subset as a discovery cohort. Every discovery cohort repertoire had been produced on one sequencing platform. HLA typing covered class I and class II loci at four-digit resolution. Typing coverage varied by locus: roughly 620-640 donors for A, B, C, DRB1 and DQB1; approximately 500 for DQA1; more than 600 for DPA1; 450 to 480 for DPB1. Four or five DR-DQ haplotypes were handled as single units for association and clustering because linkage in the cohort was strong. Among 398 genotyped donors of the cohort, an average of 235,054 unique TCR beta nucleotide sequences were sequenced per donor, around a sixth of them non-productive.

The cohort comprised 670 or so healthy bone marrow donors. At the time of sampling, all cohort members were nominally healthy, though unrecorded immune exposures were likely present. The donor was CMV seronegative and belonged to the group of 350 to 400 seronegative cohort members. Every donor gave a peripheral blood sample, and the peripheral blood mononuclear cells from that sample were used for TCR beta sequencing. Genomic DNA extraction from the blood cell samples was performed with the Qiagen DNeasy Blood Extraction Kit. Points the paper makes about the study in general: Cytomegalovirus status was reported to be diagnosed by the classifier with high specificity and sensitivity in both the original and validation cohorts. Because some donors lacked HLA typing at each locus, the association tests relied only on the typed subset. The study gave a list of over 150 TCR beta chains associated with cytomegalovirus. Some IMGT-functional V segments, including TRBV6-2 and TRBV6-3, could not be told apart with the 87-base-pair reads, so those segments were excluded. A cluster of highly shared sequence variants was judged likely to be a technical artifact of the sequencing pipeline. Most CMV-associated TCR beta chains appeared to be HLA-restricted in a later analysis, and the HLA associations seemed to be driven largely by CMV exposure. Most TCR sequences were observed very rarely across donors, whereas some public TCRs were present in many individuals. In a later analysis, about 17,000 TCR beta sequences were associated with specific HLA alleles at a false discovery rate of 0.05. A later analysis reported that several top co-occurrence clusters appeared linked to parvovirus B19, influenza, CMV and Epstein-Barr virus. Linkage disequilibrium might explain the correlated functional status among segregating V segments, but an unknown experimental factor could not be excluded. A few of the identified cytomegalovirus-associated TCR beta chains were confirmed in vitro to be specific for cytomegalovirus antigens. In an earlier analysis of some 500 of the donors, most TCR beta V segments were observed in productive rearrangements about 87% or about 30% of the time, broadly matching IMGT annotations. Because counts were too low, roughly 18 rarely observed V segments, including chromosome 9 orphons, were left out of the earlier analysis of 500 to 650 of the donors. V-gene and J-gene trimming of TCR beta chains was associated with a missense DCLRE1C variant in a later genetic analysis, and the association was replicated in an independent cohort. Roughly uniform sequencing depth across donors was assumed in presence/absence analyses, although this assumption may not hold. When HLA alleles, especially DR and DQ, strongly co-occurred, attributing TCR associations to individual alleles was difficult. This cohort had only TCR beta chains sequenced, and the lack of alpha or paired-chain data limited which features could be detected. According to a later analysis, TCR association rates differed among HLA loci, with DRB1 alleles showing the most associated TCRs and HLA-C alleles showing the fewest. Compared with equally common non-associated chains, HLA-associated TCR beta chains in a later analysis were more clonally expanded and had lower generation probabilities. It was suggested by the authors that the approach could potentially be generalized to other disease states and immunological phenotypes. For the cohort, immune exposure information was limited to CMV serostatus. A further reported finding was that TCR beta sequences accurately predicted the HLA-A and HLA-B alleles for most subjects in the first cohort. According to a later genetic analysis, donors in an Asian-associated ancestry cluster had fewer N-insertions in productive TCRs than the approximately 630-donor mean.

This clone occurred once. It lacks a known antigen. No base qualities exist here, and no much larger clone lies one base off it. Cut back by 10 bases and 9 bases, the V and J ends lie 13 bases apart. The CDR3 sequence holds 11 residues, the cysteine and phenylalanine included. Of all the DNA, just the CDR3 is kept, 33 bases in frame from base 1. Taken from the germline V gene, the CDR1 and CDR2 loops are MNHNS and SASEGT. Library preparation was by the immunoSEQ multiplex PCR assay. The multiplex PCR relied on a mix of 60 forward primers for TCR Vbeta segments and 13 reverse primers for TCR Jbeta segments. The CDR3 region of rearranged TCR beta genes was amplified from genomic DNA by a multiplex PCR assay. On the Illumina HiSeq System, the amplified TCR beta libraries were sequenced as 87-base-pair reads. The authors processed their data as follows. Across the 670 or so repertoires, a later analysis counted 75 million to 90 million unique TCR beta chains, some 11 million of which were shared by at least two donors. Raw reads were error-corrected and collapsed into unique sequences by a nearest-neighbor algorithm in which closely related sequences were merged to remove PCR and sequencing errors. V, D and J gene segments were assigned by aligning CDR3 sequences to IMGT reference sequences. For a sequence to be retained, a match of at least six nucleotides to both a V gene segment and a J gene segment was required. Rearrangements were called productive when the CDR3 lacked stop codons and stayed in frame with V and J; all others were non-productive. CDR3 was defined by IMGT convention, running from the second conserved V-encoded cysteine to the conserved J-encoded phenylalanine. The earlier analysis of roughly 590 of the donors excluded sequences that lacked an unambiguous match to a single V gene segment. An earlier analysis of several hundred of the donors called V segments functional above 56.7% productive rearrangements and segregating when the between-donor standard deviation exceeded 5%. A statistical classification framework was built for diagnosing cytomegalovirus status from the catalog of TCR beta chain sequences. V and J gene assignment, in a later analysis, came from comparing TCR nucleotide sequences with IMGT/GENE-DB human TR gene sequences. The TCRdist pipeline was used in a later analysis to assign CDR3 sequences and most-parsimonious VDJ recombination scenarios. In a later analysis, every TCR beta chain was defined by the combination of its CDR3 amino acid sequence and its V-gene family, and reads without a unique V-gene family were dropped. As a way to deal with suspected cross-contamination and a sequencing artifact, a later analysis dropped approximately 570 nucleotide sequences that were highly shared and had low generation probability. In a later analysis, a clonal expansion index was calculated for each public chain from normalized within-repertoire ranks of inferred template counts. Generation probabilities in a later analysis came from a VDJ recombination model fitted to out-of-frame rearrangements, and those results were checked against IGoR. Hypergeometric tests were used in a later analysis to score TCR-TCR, TCR-HLA and TCR-CMV co-occurrence, with a repertoire-size bias correction applied to the TCR pairs. A later analysis estimated false discovery rates by permuting HLA or CMV assignments 20 times. A later analysis grouped co-occurring TCRs with DBSCAN, adding TCRdist sequence similarity when clustering within HLA-allele-positive subsets. Repertoires with fewer than 30,000 or more than 120,000 public chains were left out of co-occurrence clustering, as were five repertoires with anomalous nucleotide sharing. TCRdb's version of the immuneACCESS table is confined to in-frame rearrangements and falls short of the full clone set. An unresolved V gene accounts for under half of the shortfall where checked; the remainder is of unknown origin. From that table come the V and J calls and clone size; the DNA was used to work out D and trimming. The sample includes around 99,000 clones, with more than 70% observed a single time. The ten most abundant clones make up approximately 2.2% of the sample.

In this chain, TRBV6-1 is recombined with TRBJ2-1; a tentative D match to TRBD1 spans 5 bases. The source is a man in his late teens or twenties in good health and CMV-seronegative. The sequencing input was PBMCs. The nucleotide sequence is given as TGTGCCACCAGGGTCGGGTCTGAGCAGTTCTTC. It specifies CATRVGSEQFF.